Listed below are T cell receptor beta chains from one sample, sequenced in a study of blood T cell repertoires in COVID-19. Clones were read by immunoSEQ multiplex PCR, and TCRdb kept only the in-frame ones, dropping some. This sample has hundreds of thousands of clones, with roughly 86% found just once. Sequenced material: peripheral blood. These receptors all stem from a woman in her fifties or sixties who had recovered from COVID-19. Each CDR3 is given with its conserved first and last residue. The order of the fields is J gene, V gene, clone size, CDR3 length, D gene, CDR3 protein, CDR3 DNA. D genes are given only for firm matches. Not all rows give a size; the values are once, few, many and, for expanded clones, a class.

TRBJ1-1 TRBV28 . 15 TRBD1 CASSPGQGADTEAFF TGTGCCAGCAGCCCGGGACAGGGGGCGGACACTGAAGCTTTCTTT
TRBJ1-4 TRBV5-1 . 15 TRBD1 CASSWVTGPSEKLFF TGCGCCAGCAGCTGGGTGACAGGGCCAAGTGAAAAACTGTTTTTT
TRBJ2-7 TRBV19 . 14 TRBD1 CASTRTGDSYEQYF TGTGCCAGTACCCGAACCGGGGACAGCTACGAGCAGTACTTC
TRBJ1-2 TRBV12-3/TRBV12-4 . 12 . CASSGLDYGYTF TGTGCCAGCAGTGGTTTAGACTATGGCTACACCTTC
TRBJ2-7 TRBV6-5 . 15 . CASSYSRGLSYEQYF TGTGCCAGCAGTTACTCGCGGGGGCTTTCCTACGAGCAGTACTTC
TRBJ1-2 TRBV4-2 few 16 . CASSQDPNGGAYGYTF TGTGCCAGCAGCCAAGATCCCAACGGGGGGGCTTATGGCTACACCTTC
TRBJ1-2 TRBV18 . 13 . CASSPDILYGYTF TGTGCCAGCTCACCGGACATATTATATGGCTACACCTTC
TRBJ2-7 TRBV4-3 . 14 . CASSHGGSTYEQYF TGCGCCAGCAGCCATGGGGGCTCAACCTACGAGCAGTACTTC
TRBJ1-1 TRBV19 . 13 . CASSIARGTEAFF TGTGCCAGTAGCATTGCTAGGGGCACTGAAGCTTTCTTT
TRBJ2-3 TRBV5-4 . 14 TRBD1 CASSPRQGTDTQYF TGTGCCAGCAGCCCTCGACAGGGGACAGATACGCAGTATTTT
TRBJ1-1 TRBV9 . 15 . CASSVEGHSGTEAFF TGTGCCAGCAGCGTAGAGGGACACAGCGGCACTGAAGCTTTCTTT
TRBJ1-6 TRBV28 . 14 . CASCGAGLGSPLHF TGTGCCAGCTGCGGGGCGGGGTTAGGTTCACCCCTCCACTTT
TRBJ1-4 TRBV7-2 . 14 . CASRRPGGNEKLFF TGTGCCAGCAGGCGACCGGGGGGAAATGAAAAACTGTTTTTT
TRBJ2-7 TRBV28 . 15 . CASSFILEGTYEQYF TGTGCCAGCAGTTTCATCCTTGAGGGAACCTACGAGCAGTACTTC
TRBJ2-7 TRBV28 . 13 . CASSPGGNDEQYF TGTGCCAGCAGCCCCGGAGGGAATGACGAGCAGTACTTC
TRBJ2-1 TRBV27 once 14 TRBD2 CASSLSGGATEQFF TGTGCCAGCAGTTTGAGCGGGGGGGCCACTGAGCAGTTCTTC
TRBJ1-5 TRBV21-1 . 18 . CASSNFPQQGLRNQPQHF TGTGCCAGCAGCAATTTCCCTCAACAGGGGTTACGCAATCAGCCCCAGCATTTT
TRBJ1-2 TRBV3-1/TRBV3-2 . 17 TRBD1 CASSRIQMTGASYGYTF TGTGCCAGCAGCCGAATACAGATGACAGGGGCTAGCTATGGCTACACCTTC
TRBJ1-4 TRBV9 . 14 TRBD1 CASSVDRASEKLFF TGTGCCAGCAGCGTGGACAGGGCTAGTGAAAAACTGTTTTTT
TRBJ2-2 TRBV7-3 once 13 . CASSQTRGRELFF TGTGCCAGCAGCCAAACCAGGGGAAGGGAGCTGTTTTTT
TRBJ1-3 TRBV9 . 14 . CASSVASSGNTIYF TGTGCCAGCAGCGTCGCCAGCTCTGGAAACACCATATATTTT
TRBJ2-7 TRBV5-6 . 16 TRBD1 CASYAGGFSRTYEQYF TGTGCCAGCTACGCAGGGGGCTTTTCCCGTACCTACGAGCAGTACTTC
TRBJ2-3 TRBV4-2 . 17 . CASSRPGRGLTGDTQYF TGTGCCAGCAGCCGTCCGGGCCGGGGACTCACGGGGGATACGCAGTATTTT
TRBJ1-2 TRBV10-3 . 14 TRBD1 CAISETRDRSGYTF TGTGCCATCAGTGAGACTCGGGACAGGTCTGGCTACACCTTC
TRBJ1-5 TRBV5-1 many 14 . CASSLYSGDQPQHF TGCGCCAGCAGCTTGTATTCGGGGGATCAGCCCCAGCATTTT
TRBJ1-5 TRBV4-3 . 17 TRBD1 CASSQEVQDRGRWPQHF TGCGCCAGCAGCCAAGAGGTGCAAGACAGGGGGCGTTGGCCCCAGCATTTT
TRBJ2-2 TRBV3-1/TRBV3-2 . 17 TRBD2 CASSQDVLAGVTGELFF TGTGCCAGCAGCCAAGATGTCCTAGCGGGGGTCACCGGGGAGCTGTTTTTT
TRBJ2-1 TRBV28 . 11 . CASMVENEQFF TGTGCCAGCATGGTCGAGAATGAGCAGTTCTTC
TRBJ2-1 TRBV5-1 . 16 . CASSLIGDGSYNEQFF TGCGCCAGCAGCTTGATAGGGGATGGTTCCTACAATGAGCAGTTCTTC
TRBJ1-2 TRBV6-5 . 16 TRBD1 CASSYSGTGQYYGYTF TGTGCCAGCAGTTATTCCGGGACAGGGCAATACTATGGCTACACCTTC
TRBJ1-2 TRBV4-3 . 16 TRBD1 CASSQARTGSSYGYTF TGCGCCAGCAGCCAAGCCCGGACAGGGAGTAGCTATGGCTACACCTTC
TRBJ2-7 TRBV24-1 . 14 TRBD1 CATSDADRGYEQYF TGTGCCACCAGTGACGCGGACAGGGGCTACGAGCAGTACTTC
TRBJ1-3 TRBV4-1 once 15 . CASSRPSGTGNTIYF TGCGCCAGCAGCCGACCCTCGGGGACTGGAAACACCATATATTTT
TRBJ1-3 TRBV18 once 15 . CASSPGPITGNTIYF TGTGCCAGCTCACCAGGGCCCATAACTGGAAACACCATATATTTT
TRBJ1-6 TRBV19 . 14 . CASSMRQRNSPLHF TGTGCCAGTAGTATGCGGCAGAGAAATTCACCCCTCCACTTT
TRBJ1-2 TRBV5-1 . 14 TRBD1 CASSLRDSNYGYTF TGCGCCAGCAGCTTGCGGGACAGTAACTATGGCTACACCTTC